These 25 T cell receptor beta chains came from one sample sequenced in a study of T cells in Graves' hyperthyroidism and ophthalmopathy. Amplification of TCR beta CDR3 regions used RNA as the template. Carried out on the TCR CDR3, a first-round RT-PCR used the HTBI primer set. TCRdb redid the calling of the multiplex PCR reads with MiXCR, one entry per CDR3 protein. The profile shows over 250,000 distinct CDR3 sequences, around a quarter of them singletons. The sample consisted of blood. The receptors originated from a middle-aged man with Graves' hyperthyroidism that later progressed to Graves' ophthalmopathy.

This clonotype was recorded many times. V and J are TRBV30 and TRBJ1-6; D might be TRBD1 (6 bases). Germline V lookup: CDR1 GTSNPN, CDR2 SVGIG (reference sequence). This CDR3 is 13 amino acids long. V lost 3 bases, J lost 7 bases, and 10 bases lay in between. The DNA of the CDR3 is TGTGCCTGGAGGCAGGGGTCGAATTCACCCCTCCACTTT. It specifies CAWRQGSNSPLHF.

This clonotype turned up a few times. The V and J genes are TRBV20-1 and TRBJ2-5, with D possibly matching TRBD1 (5 bases). Germline V gene sequence: CDR1 DFQATT, CDR2 SNEGSKA (reference sequence). V was clipped by 5 bases and J by 0 bases, with 16 bases between them. CDR3 length: 15 amino acids. DNA for the CDR3: TGCAGTGCTCGACAGCGAGCAAGGTACCAAGAGACCCAGTACTTC. As protein: CSARQRARYQETQYF.

This clonotype was recorded at least ten times. This rearrangement joins TRBV9 to TRBJ2-7, with D unresolved. The CDR3 loop spans 15 amino acids. In germline, CDR1 is SGDLS, CDR2 YYNGEE. The V and J ends lost 4 bases and 0 bases respectively, with 14 bases between them. CDR3 DNA: TGTGCCAGCAGCCCAAGGACGGAAAGCTCCTACGAGCAGTACTTC. The encoded protein is CASSPRTESSYEQYF.

This clonotype was seen repeatedly, ten times or more. This sequence joins TRBV6-2 or TRBV6-3 and TRBJ2-7; D might be TRBD2 (5 bases). The germline gives CDR1 MNHEY, CDR2 SVGEGT. V shed 5 bases and J shed 3 bases, with 11 bases lying between them. The CDR3 runs 13 residues. This CDR3 reads CASSDYTSYEQYF. CDR3 nucleotides: TGTGCCAGCAGTGACTACACAAGCTACGAGCAGTACTTC.

The chain links TRBV6-5 to TRBJ1-2; D is undetermined. Germline lookup yields CDR1 MNHEY and CDR2 SVGAGI. Trimming took 5 bases from V and 4 from J, leaving 11 bases between them. The CDR3 length is 13 residues. CDR3 loop: CASSNKGSYGYTF. The CDR3, as DNA: TGTGCCAGCAGTAACAAGGGTTCCTATGGCTACACCTTC.

The chain joins TRBV6-2 or TRBV6-3 to TRBJ1-1, with D hard to call. Germline V gives CDR1 MNHEY, CDR2 SVGEGT. Deletions cut 2 bases from V and 1 base from J, with 17 bases between. The CDR3 sequence is 17 residues long. In nucleotides, the CDR3 is TGTGCCAGCAGTTACGGGCCCGGGGAAGAGGAGAACACTGAAGCTTTCTTT. Translated, it gives CASSYGPGEEENTEAFF.

The chain uses TRBV6-1 and TRBJ1-2; D call uncertain. Trimming left V 6 bases short and J 8 bases short, with 13 bases between. Per germline, CDR1 MNHNS and CDR2 SASEGT. The CDR3 covers 12 residues. CDR3 nucleotide sequence: TGTGCCAGCAGGGAGGAGGTGGAGGGCTACACCTTC. Translation: CASREEVEGYTF.

This clonotype was recorded once. The rearrangement links TRBV9 to TRBJ2-7, with D unclear. This CDR3 contains 14 residues. Trimming left V 1 base short and J 3 bases short, with 11 bases between. Germline lookup yields CDR1 SGDLS and CDR2 YYNGEE. The CDR3 reads CASSVSPTGYEQYF. CDR3 bases: TGTGCCAGCAGCGTAAGCCCCACGGGCTACGAGCAGTACTTC.

This clonotype was seen ten or more times. A much larger clonotype is one base distant, so this may be a read error. V usage is TRBV6-5 and J usage is TRBJ1-2; D unclear. V was pared by 2 bases and J by 4 bases, with 17 bases between. Germline CDR1 MNHEY, CDR2 SVGAGI. The CDR3 is 16 residues long. CDR3 coding DNA: TGTGCCAGCAGTTACAAGTTTCGGTACCGGGCCTATGGCTACACCTTC. Translated, it gives CASSYKFRYRAYGYTF.

This clonotype was seen many times. The chain has TRBV28 and TRBJ1-5; D possibly corresponds to TRBD1 (6 bases). Trimming left V 5 bases short and J 1 base short, with 12 bases between. Germline CDR1 is MDHEN and CDR2 is SYDVKM. The CDR3 runs to 15 residues. CDR3 sequence: CASSPITGSNQPQHF. The CDR3 bases are TGTGCCAGCAGTCCAATTACAGGGAGCAATCAGCCCCAGCATTTT. The whole variable domain, filled in from reference TRBV28 and TRBJ1-5, reads DVKVTQSSRYLVKRTGEKVFLECVQDMDHENMFWYRQDPGLGLRLIYFSYDVKMKEKGDIPEGYSVSREKKERFSLILESASTNQTSMYLCASSPITGSNQPQHFGDGTRLSIL.

This clonotype was counted many times. The V and J genes are TRBV20-1 and TRBJ1-1; TRBD1 might be the D (6 bases). Trimming removed 3 bases from V and 0 bases from J, with 11 bases in between. In germline, CDR1 is DFQATT, CDR2 SNEGSKA (reference sequence). The CDR3 is made up of 14 amino acids. This chain's CDR3 is CSASGQQLNTEAFF. DNA for the CDR3: TGCAGTGCTAGCGGACAGCAATTGAACACTGAAGCTTTCTTT.

The chain links TRBV6-1 to TRBJ1-1; D is uncertain. The germline V and J ends were trimmed by 10 bases and 3 bases, with 15 bases remaining between them. The germline V gene has CDR1 MNHNS and CDR2 SASEGT. This CDR3 region has 13 residues. In DNA form, the CDR3 reads TGTGCCACCCGAACTCTCGGGGACACTGAAGCTTTCTTT. It codes for CATRTLGDTEAFF.

This clonotype was counted ten times or more. The chain joins TRBV30 to TRBJ1-3; unclear D gene. The V gene's germline CDR1 is GTSNPN and CDR2 SVGIG (reference sequence). The V and J ends lost 0 bases and 4 bases respectively, with 10 bases between them. This CDR3 is built from 14 residues. This CDR3 reads CAWSVPTRGNTIYF. CDR3 coding DNA: TGTGCCTGGAGTGTACCTACCCGAGGAAACACCATATATTTT. Filled out from reference TRBV30 and TRBJ1-3, the complete variable domain reads SQTIHQWPATLVQPVGSPLSLECTVEGTSNPNLYWYRQAAGRGLQLLFYSVGIGQISSEVPQNLSASRPQDRQFILSSKKLLLSDSGFYLCAWSVPTRGNTIYFGEGSWLTVV.

This clonotype has at least ten counts. V and J are TRBV29-1 and TRBJ1-1, with D tentatively TRBD1 (6 bases). Germline V gives CDR1 SQVTM, CDR2 ANQGSEA. V lost 5 bases to trimming and J lost 4 bases, with 20 bases between them. The CDR3 loop spans 15 amino acids. The CDR3 region is CSVRRATGLGTEAFF. The CDR3 coding sequence is TGCAGCGTTCGACGAGCTACAGGGTTAGGCACTGAAGCTTTCTTT.

A few counts support this clonotype. At one end the junction does not follow the germline gene, possibly because of a read error. This chain joins TRBV11-2 and TRBJ2-2, with 8 bases lining up with TRBD1. The CDR3 length is 18 residues. CDR1 and CDR2 (germline): SGHAT, FQNNGV. This chain's CDR3 is CASSTPTGQGLNTWELFF. The CDR3 region has the DNA TGTGCCAGCAGCACTCCTACAGGACAGGGTTTGAACACCTGGGAGCTGTTTTTT.

Ten or more counts support this clonotype. J is TRBJ2-2 and V is TRBV15; 9 bases agree with TRBD1. The CDR3 is made up of 17 amino acids. The J segment lost 1 base and the V segment lost 3 bases, leaving 6 bases of the junction unmatched. Germline-derived CDR1 and CDR2 are LNHNV and YYDKDF (reference sequence). The CDR3 reads CATSRTGTGKNTGELFF. CDR3 nucleotide sequence: TGTGCCACCAGCAGGACCGGGACAGGGAAGAACACCGGGGAGCTGTTTTTT.

The chain combines TRBV6-2 or TRBV6-3 with TRBJ2-7; 7 bases agree with TRBD2. Per the germline V gene, CDR1 is MNHEY and CDR2 is SVGEGT. The CDR3 is made up of 17 amino acids. The V gene end was trimmed by 6 bases and the J gene end by 7 bases; junction bases not matched to a gene: 21. CDR3 residues: CASRSTKAGLTLREQYF. The CDR3 region has the DNA TGTGCCAGCAGATCGACCAAAGCGGGACTAACTTTACGGGAGCAGTACTTC.

This clonotype was seen a single time. The rearrangement uses TRBV6-5 and TRBJ2-7; unclear D gene. CDR3 size: 12 residues. Trimming shortened V by 2 bases and J by 6 bases, and 8 bases separated the two germline ends. Germline CDR1 MNHEY, CDR2 SVGAGI. The CDR3: CASSYSSGEQYF. The CDR3 DNA sequence: TGTGCCAGCAGTTACAGCAGTGGCGAGCAGTACTTC.

This clonotype was seen many times. The chain combines TRBV30 with TRBJ1-2; 7 bases are shared with TRBD1. The germline V gene encodes CDR1 GTSNPN and CDR2 SVGIG (reference sequence). With 4 bases clipped from V and 6 bases from J, the junction kept 5 bases outside the gene matches. This CDR3 region has 12 residues. CDR3 in DNA: TGTGCCTGGATAAAGGGGGCGCATGGCTACACCTTC. Translating gives CAWIKGAHGYTF.

This clonotype occurred many times. Here the CDR3 reads CAWISLASLDAEAFF. The CDR3 DNA reads as TGTGCCTGGATATCTTTGGCGTCCCTTGACGCTGAAGCTTTCTTT. V is TRBV30 and J is TRBJ1-1; D uncertain. CDR3 length: 15 residues. Trimming left V 4 bases short and J 6 bases short, with 21 bases between. CDR1 is GTSNPN, CDR2 SVGIG, per germline (reference sequence).

At least ten counts were recorded for this clonotype. This chain connects TRBV30 to TRBJ1-2; 7 bases line up with TRBD1. Per the germline V gene, CDR1 is GTSNPN and CDR2 is SVGIG (reference sequence). This CDR3 contains 13 residues. V was clipped by 5 bases and J by 3 bases; unmatched bases: 6. In nucleotides, the CDR3 is TGTGCCTGGGGGTTGGGACAGTACTATGGCTACACCTTC. Amino acids: CAWGLGQYYGYTF.

This clonotype was counted ten times or more. A read error may be the cause here, since a much bigger clone is one base away. The conserved phenylalanine or tryptophan normally closing the CDR3 is absent here, so this likely arose from a read error. This sequence joins TRBV6-1 and TRBJ1-5; TRBD1 matches 7 bases. With V trimmed by 7 bases and J by 0 bases, 9 bases remained unmatched. Germline CDR1 reads MNHNS; CDR2 reads SASEGT. CDR3 length equals 16 residues. This CDR3 is CASKDRTGNSNQPQHS. CDR3 DNA sequence: TGTGCCAGCAAGGACAGGACGGGAAATAGCAATCAGCCCCAGCATTCT.

Ten or more counts support this clonotype. The chain combines TRBV12-3 or TRBV12-4 with TRBJ2-7; D is perhaps TRBD2 (5 bases). Deletions cut 8 bases from V and 1 base from J, with 18 bases between. CDR3 size: 15 residues. The CDR3 region is CASAGPGGRSYEQYF. The CDR3 nucleotides read TGTGCCAGCGCGGGCCCCGGCGGCCGATCCTACGAGCAGTACTTC.

This clonotype was detected ten times or more. The V gene is TRBV24-1, the J gene TRBJ2-2; D uncertain. Germline CDR1 KGHDR, CDR2 SFDVKD. The length of the CDR3 is 14 residues. The V and J ends lost 2 bases and 6 bases respectively, with 9 bases between them. CDR3 nucleotide sequence: TGTGCCACCAGTGATTCCCCTTGGGCCGGGGAGCTGTTTTTT. Encoded protein: CATSDSPWAGELFF.

This clonotype was detected many times. The chain has TRBV3-1 and TRBJ1-1, with D uncertain. The germline V and J ends were trimmed by 1 base and 6 bases, with 9 bases remaining between them. Germline assignment: CDR1 LGHDT and CDR2 YNNKEL (reference sequence). The CDR3 contains 13 residues. The CDR3 nucleotides are TGTGCCAGCAGCCAAGGGGCTGGGCCTGAAGCTTTCTTT. The encoded protein is CASSQGAGPEAFF.